Listed here are 2 T cell receptor beta chains from one sample, sequenced in a study of T cell changes during pregnancy in multiple sclerosis. Assay used: immunoSEQ multiplex PCR; TCRdb lists only in-frame clones, some missing. The top ten hold roughly 8% of the sample, which has approximately 30,000 clones, around nine tenths seen once. The specimen comprised CD8+ T cells from peripheral blood mononuclear cells, sampled in the second trimester of pregnancy. The receptors were gathered from a female donor with multiple sclerosis, enrolled in a pregnancy study.

CDR3 DNA: TGTGCCTGGAGTGGCCGGGGGGGGCTAGCGGGGAGACTCACAGATACGCAGTATTTT. Encoded protein: CAWSGRGGLAGRLTDTQYF. The rearrangement joins TRBV30 to TRBJ2-3; 9 nucleotides align to TRBD2. This CDR3 is built from 19 residues. Per the germline V gene, CDR1 is GTSNPN and CDR2 is SVGIG (reference sequence). The V segment lost 1 base and the J segment 2 bases; nucleotides outside the gene matches: 16.

V is TRBV7-9 and J is TRBJ1-1; D gene uncertain. Trimming shortened V by 5 bases and J by 1 base, and 11 bases separated the two germline ends. The CDR3 has 14 amino acids. Germline CDR1 and CDR2: SEHNR and FQNEAQ (reference sequence). CDR3 nucleotide sequence: TGTGCCAGCAGCCGGGCCGGAGGGAACACTGAAGCTTTCTTT. This translates into CASSRAGGNTEAFF.